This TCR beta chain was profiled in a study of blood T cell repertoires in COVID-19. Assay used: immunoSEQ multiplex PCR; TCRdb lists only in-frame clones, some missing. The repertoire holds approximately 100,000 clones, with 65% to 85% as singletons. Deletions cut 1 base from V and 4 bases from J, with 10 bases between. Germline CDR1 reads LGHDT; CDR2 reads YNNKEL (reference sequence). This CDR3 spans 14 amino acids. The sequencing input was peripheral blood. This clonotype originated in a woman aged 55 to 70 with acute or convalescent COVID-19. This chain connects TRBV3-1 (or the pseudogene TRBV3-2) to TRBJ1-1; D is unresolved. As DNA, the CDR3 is TGTGCCAGCAGCCAAGGGGCGGGGAGCACTGAAGCTTTCTTT. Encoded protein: CASSQGAGSTEAFF.